This T cell receptor (beta chain) was retrieved from a study of T cell responses to AZD1222 COVID-19 vaccine. Study observations and caveats: Donors skewed white British and female; clonal diversity was possibly underestimated. Vaccination with two AZD1222 doses was followed by a rise in Spike-specific TCR breadth and depth.

Assay used: immunoSEQ multiplex PCR; TCRdb lists only in-frame clones, some missing. The sample lists 200,000 or so clones, about 93% occurring once. Turning to this clone: Its specificity is not known.

Trimming removed 5 bases from V and 3 bases from J, with 5 bases in between. CDR1 is MNHEY, CDR2 SMNVEV, per germline (reference sequence). The CDR3 has 12 amino acids. The chain carries TRBV27 and TRBJ1-5; no firm D call. The source of this sequence is an adult who received the AZD1222 COVID-19 vaccine. This material consisted of peripheral blood, taken 28 days after the second AZD1222 dose. The CDR3 nucleotides read TGTGCCAGCAGTCGTTACAATCAGCCCCAGCATTTT. Residues: CASSRYNQPQHF.